This entry describes one T cell receptor (beta chain). Only a few counts were recorded for this clonotype. The antigen this receptor binds is unknown. No base quality information exists; no much larger clone differs at one position. Library preparation employed 5' RACE. TCRdb shows the sequencer as Illumina HiSeq 2500. A second PCR of roughly 6 to 11 cycles was run with a J-beta primer mix and a sample-barcoded 5' primer. Each TCR beta cDNA molecule received a unique molecular identifier from a template-switch 5' adaptor carrying 12 random nucleotides. At least 3 million CDR3-containing paired-end reads were obtained from each sample. The Mint cDNA synthesis kit, primed by a TRBC-specific oligonucleotide, was used to synthesize first-strand cDNA from all RNA. Following uracil-DNA glycosylase treatment, all cDNA underwent a first 18-cycle PCR with the universal primers M1SS and BC2_uni_R. Regarding the original processing steps: For normalization, 1 million high-quality reads were randomly selected from each sample, with every read carrying a distinct molecular identifier. Instead of being binned into consensus sequences, reads that shared molecular identifiers were thrown out. CDR3 identification, clonotype clustering and error correction used MiTCR with a Q25 quality threshold and the strictest error-elimination algorithm. A nonparametric unseen species model using Euler transformation provided a lower-bound estimate of total TCR beta diversity. TCRdb reran the public reads through fastp at Q25 and MiXCR, keeping productive beta chains. Here each entry gathers all rows of one CDR3 protein and keeps the most common genes and DNA. TCRdb's processing, not the authors', yielded these V and J calls. A total of approximately 1,100,000 distinct CDR3 sequences appear in this sample, roughly 45% of them only once. Under 20% of the sample is taken by the ten largest.

This sample stems from a study of blood T cells in healthy people across ages (dated by TCRdb to between 2015 and 2017). Notes on the research overall: In model experiments, template switching captured about one uniquely barcoded TCR beta cDNA molecule for every two T cells. Using deep sequencing normalized with unique cDNA molecular identifiers, the study measured how TCR beta repertoire diversity changes with age. The donors were split into four age groups: young (average 16 years), middle-aged (about 40), aged (over 55) and long-lived (about 82). To avoid experimental bias, donors of different ages were spread randomly across the sequencing lanes. For two donors (one aged 18 to 29 and one aged 80 or older), the study analyzed two additional independent replicas of 1 million unique cDNA reads from the same blood draw. Study-level results and caveats: Since profiling was done on bulk unsorted PBMCs, naive and antigen-experienced compartments could not be conclusively compared. Donor CMV infection status was unknown, potentially confounding age-related changes in expanded clonotypes. Estimates of total diversity from one million sequenced T cells were regarded as lower bounds and underestimates. Compared with the aged group, the long-lived group had more naive CD4+ T cells, fewer expanded clones and increased TCR diversity, a pattern suggesting age selection. Observed TCR beta diversity per million T cells fell roughly linearly with age, and a significant reduction was already apparent by age roughly 40. Observed TCR beta diversity correlated strongly with the percentage of naive T cells measured by flow cytometry.

V is shortened by 6 bases, J by 5 bases, and the region joining them spans 8 bases. CDR1 and CDR2 are drawn from the germline V gene (reference sequence): MNHEY, SMNVEV. Taken from cysteine to phenylalanine, the CDR3 has 11 residues. Here the CDR3 DNA is all that survives: 33 bases in frame from base 1. Donors were 40 or so systemically healthy Caucasian individuals from Russia aged roughly 6 to 95 years. Each donor gave ten milliliters of peripheral blood, collected into EDTA-treated Vacutainer tubes. Ficoll-Paque density-gradient centrifugation was used to isolate PBMCs, with at least 7 million obtained per sample. Total RNA was extracted from PBMCs with Trizol reagent, with at least 5 micrograms obtained per sample. For every donor, an aliquot of PBMCs went through flow cytometry to measure the percentages of naive CD45RAhigh/CD27high T cells.

The specimen sequenced was blood. The rearrangement joined TRBV27 to TRBJ2-7, with the D segment identity uncertain. The clonotype was recovered from a woman aged 55-70 years in good health. In nucleotide form, the sequence is TGTGCCAGCAGGATGGGCAACGAGCAGTACTTC. Translated, it gives CASRMGNEQYF.